The entry below describes one T cell receptor (beta chain). Method: immunoSEQ multiplex PCR; TCRdb's copy keeps in-frame clones and lacks some. The table shows 25,000 to 35,000 clones, with around nine tenths occurring only once. This record comes from a study of blood T cell repertoires in COVID-19. Overall study: Samples of COVID-19 (acute and convalescent) were obtained from the United States, Italy and Spain. T cells, B-cell-depleted T cells, or PBMCs supplied cDNA or gDNA.

Material: peripheral blood. The sequence came from a human donor in a cohort sampled during active COVID-19.

CDR3 residues: CASSEGRKNYGYTF. CDR3 coding DNA: TGTGCCAGCAGTGAAGGCAGGAAGAACTATGGCTACACCTTC. This rearrangement joins TRBV25-1 to TRBJ1-2; no clear D. The CDR3 extends over 14 amino acids. Per germline, CDR1 MGHDK and CDR2 SYGVNS. Trimming took off 2 bases at V and 2 bases at J, with 9 bases between the two ends.